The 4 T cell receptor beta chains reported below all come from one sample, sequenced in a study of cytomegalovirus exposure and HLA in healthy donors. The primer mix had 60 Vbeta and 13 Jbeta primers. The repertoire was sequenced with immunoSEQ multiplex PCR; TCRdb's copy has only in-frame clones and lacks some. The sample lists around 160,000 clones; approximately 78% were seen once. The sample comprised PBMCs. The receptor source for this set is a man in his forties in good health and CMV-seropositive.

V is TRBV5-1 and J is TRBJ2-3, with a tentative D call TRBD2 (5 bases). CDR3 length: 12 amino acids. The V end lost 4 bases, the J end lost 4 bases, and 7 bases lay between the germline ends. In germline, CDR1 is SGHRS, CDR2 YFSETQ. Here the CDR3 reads CASSPEADTQYF. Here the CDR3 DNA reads TGCGCCAGCAGCCCGGAGGCAGATACGCAGTATTTT. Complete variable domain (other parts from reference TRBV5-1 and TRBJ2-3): KAGVTQTPRYLIKTRGQQVTLSCSPISGHRSVSWYQQTPGQGLQFLFEYFSETQRNKGNFPGRFSGRQFSNSRSEMNVSTLELGDSALYLCASSPEADTQYFGPGTRLTVL.

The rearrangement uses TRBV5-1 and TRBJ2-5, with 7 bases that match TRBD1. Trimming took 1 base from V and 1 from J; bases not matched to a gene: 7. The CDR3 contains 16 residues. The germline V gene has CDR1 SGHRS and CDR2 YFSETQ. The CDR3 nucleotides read TGCGCCAGCAGCTTGCAAGGGGACAGTTTCCAAGAGACCCAGTACTTC. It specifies CASSLQGDSFQETQYF.

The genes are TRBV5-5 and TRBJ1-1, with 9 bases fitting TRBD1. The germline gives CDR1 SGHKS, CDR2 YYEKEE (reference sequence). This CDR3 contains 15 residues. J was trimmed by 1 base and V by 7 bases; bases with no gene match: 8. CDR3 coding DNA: TGTGCCAGCTCTCCTCCGGGACAGGGGAACACTGAAGCTTTCTTT. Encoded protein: CASSPPGQGNTEAFF.

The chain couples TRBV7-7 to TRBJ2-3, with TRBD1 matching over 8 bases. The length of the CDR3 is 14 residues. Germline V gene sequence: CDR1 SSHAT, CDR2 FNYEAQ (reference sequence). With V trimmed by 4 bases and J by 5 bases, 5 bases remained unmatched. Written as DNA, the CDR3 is TGTGCCAGCAGCTCCTCAGGGGGCGAAGATACGCAGTATTTT. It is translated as CASSSSGGEDTQYF.